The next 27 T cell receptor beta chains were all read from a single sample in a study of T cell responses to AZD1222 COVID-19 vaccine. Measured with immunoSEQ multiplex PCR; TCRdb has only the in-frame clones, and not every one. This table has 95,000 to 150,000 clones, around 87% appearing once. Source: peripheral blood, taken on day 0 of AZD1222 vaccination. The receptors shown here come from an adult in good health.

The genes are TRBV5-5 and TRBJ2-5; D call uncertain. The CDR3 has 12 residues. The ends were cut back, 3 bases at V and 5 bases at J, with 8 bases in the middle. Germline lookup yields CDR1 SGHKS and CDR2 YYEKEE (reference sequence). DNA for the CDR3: TGTGCCAGCAGCTCGTCGGAGGAGACCCAGTACTTC. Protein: CASSSSEETQYF. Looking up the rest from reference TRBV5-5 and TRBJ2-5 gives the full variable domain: DAGVTQSPTHLIKTRGQQVTLRCSPISGHKSVSWYQQVLGQGPQFIFQYYEKEERGRGNFPDRFSARQFPNYSSELNVNALLLGDSALYLCASSSSEETQYFGPGTRLLVL.

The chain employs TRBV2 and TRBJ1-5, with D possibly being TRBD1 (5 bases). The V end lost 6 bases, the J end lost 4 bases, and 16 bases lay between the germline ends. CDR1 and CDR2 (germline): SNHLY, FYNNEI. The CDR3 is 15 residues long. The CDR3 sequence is CASRGGGWGNQPQHF. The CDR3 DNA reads TGTGCCAGCAGGGGTGGGGGTTGGGGTAATCAGCCCCAGCATTTT.

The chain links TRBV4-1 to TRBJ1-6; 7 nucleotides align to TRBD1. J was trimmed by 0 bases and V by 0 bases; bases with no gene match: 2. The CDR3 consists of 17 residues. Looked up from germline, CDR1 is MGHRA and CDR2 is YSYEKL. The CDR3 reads CASSQESGGSYNSPLHF. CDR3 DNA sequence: TGCGCCAGCAGCCAAGAGTCAGGGGGCTCCTATAATTCACCCCTCCACTTT.

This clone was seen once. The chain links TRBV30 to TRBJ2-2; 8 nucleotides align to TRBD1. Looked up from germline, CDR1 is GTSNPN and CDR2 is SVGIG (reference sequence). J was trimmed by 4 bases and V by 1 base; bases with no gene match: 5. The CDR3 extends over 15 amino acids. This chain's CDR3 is CAWSAPTGATGELFF. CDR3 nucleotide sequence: TGTGCCTGGAGTGCACCGACAGGGGCCACCGGGGAGCTGTTTTTT. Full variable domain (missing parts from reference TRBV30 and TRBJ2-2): SQTIHQWPATLVQPVGSPLSLECTVEGTSNPNLYWYRQAAGRGLQLLFYSVGIGQISSEVPQNLSASRPQDRQFILSSKKLLLSDSGFYLCAWSAPTGATGELFFGEGSRLTVL.

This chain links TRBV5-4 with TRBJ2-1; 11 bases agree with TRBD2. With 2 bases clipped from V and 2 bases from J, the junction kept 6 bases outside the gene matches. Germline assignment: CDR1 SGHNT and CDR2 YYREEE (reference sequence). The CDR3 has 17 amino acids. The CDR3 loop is CASSFDIAGGTYNEQFF. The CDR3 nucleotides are TGTGCCAGCAGCTTCGATATAGCGGGGGGGACCTACAATGAGCAGTTCTTC.

CDR3 amino acids: CASSLVRMNTEAFF. CDR3 nucleotide sequence: TGTGCCAGCAGCTTAGTCCGGATGAACACTGAAGCTTTCTTT. The chain employs TRBV11-2 and TRBJ1-1; D gene unclear. Germline CDR1 SGHAT, CDR2 FQNNGV. The length of the CDR3 is 14 residues. V was shortened by 1 base and J by 0 bases, with 6 bases between the two germline ends.

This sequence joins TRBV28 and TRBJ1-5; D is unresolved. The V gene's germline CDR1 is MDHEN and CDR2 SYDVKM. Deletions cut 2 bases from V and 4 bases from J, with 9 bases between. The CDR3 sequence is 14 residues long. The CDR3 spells CASSLDGSNQPQHF. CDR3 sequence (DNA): TGTGCCAGCAGTTTAGACGGAAGTAATCAGCCCCAGCATTTT.

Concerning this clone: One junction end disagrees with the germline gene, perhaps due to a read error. In DNA form, the CDR3 reads TGTGCCAGCAGGGAAGCCTGGGGACGGGACGTAGGCTACACCTTC. This sequence encodes CASREAWGRDVGYTF. The rearrangement links TRBV6-1 to TRBJ1-2, with D perhaps TRBD1 (5 bases). CDR3 length equals 15 residues. Germline-derived CDR1 and CDR2 are MNHNS and SASEGT.

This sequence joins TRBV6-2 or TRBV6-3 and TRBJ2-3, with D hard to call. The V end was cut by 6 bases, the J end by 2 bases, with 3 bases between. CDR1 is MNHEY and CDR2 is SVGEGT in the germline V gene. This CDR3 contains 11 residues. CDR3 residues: CASSLTDTQYF. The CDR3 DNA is TGTGCCAGCAGCCTCACAGATACGCAGTATTTT.

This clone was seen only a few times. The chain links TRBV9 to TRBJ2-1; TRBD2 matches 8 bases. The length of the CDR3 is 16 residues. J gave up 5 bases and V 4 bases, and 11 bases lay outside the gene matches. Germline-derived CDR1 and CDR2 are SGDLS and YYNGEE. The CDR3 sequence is CASSSTPGGVNNEQFF. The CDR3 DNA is TGTGCCAGCAGCTCGACACCCGGGGGGGTAAACAATGAGCAGTTCTTC.

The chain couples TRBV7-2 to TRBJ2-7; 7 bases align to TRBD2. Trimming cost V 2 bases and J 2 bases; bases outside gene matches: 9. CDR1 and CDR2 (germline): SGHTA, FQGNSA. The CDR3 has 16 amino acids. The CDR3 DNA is TGTGCCAGCAGCTTAAGTTCCGGGCGGGGGACCTACGAGCAGTACTTC. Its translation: CASSLSSGRGTYEQYF.

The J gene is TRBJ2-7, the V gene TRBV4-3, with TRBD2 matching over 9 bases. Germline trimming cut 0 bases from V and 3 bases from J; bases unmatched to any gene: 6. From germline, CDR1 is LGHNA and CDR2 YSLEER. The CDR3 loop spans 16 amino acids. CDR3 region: CASSQDRSGGRYEQYF. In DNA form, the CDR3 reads TGCGCCAGCAGCCAAGATAGAAGCGGGGGGCGCTACGAGCAGTACTTC.

CDR3 amino acids: CASSLGGPHTDTQYF. In DNA form, the CDR3 reads TGTGCCAGCAGCCTAGGGGGCCCCCACACAGATACGCAGTATTTT. The chain uses TRBV7-7 and TRBJ2-3, with TRBD1 matching 7 bases. J gave up 2 bases and V 5 bases, and 7 bases lay outside the gene matches. The CDR3 has 15 residues. Germline CDR1 and CDR2: SSHAT and FNYEAQ (reference sequence). The full variable domain, with the rest looked up from reference TRBV7-7 and TRBJ2-3, is GAGVSQSPRYKVTKRGQDVTLRCDPISSHATLYWYQQALGQGPEFLTYFNYEAQPDKSGLPSDRFSAERPEGSISTLTIQRTEQRDSAMYRCASSLGGPHTDTQYFGPGTRLTVL.

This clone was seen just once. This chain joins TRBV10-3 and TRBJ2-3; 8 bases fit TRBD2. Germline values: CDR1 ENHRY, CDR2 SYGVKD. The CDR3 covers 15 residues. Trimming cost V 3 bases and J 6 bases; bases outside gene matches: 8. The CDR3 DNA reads TGTGCCATCAGTGACTACACTAGCGGTGGGGATACGCAGTATTTT. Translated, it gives CAISDYTSGGDTQYF.

The CDR3 DNA follows: TGTGCCAGCAGTTACGGCGAATCTGAGGAGTATTTT. Its translation: CASSYGESEEYF. The chain is built from TRBV6-2 or TRBV6-3 and TRBJ2-3; D is uncertain. The V gene's germline CDR1 is MNHEY and CDR2 SVGEGT. This CDR3 is built from 12 residues. Trimming pared 2 bases from V and 13 bases from J, leaving 13 bases between.

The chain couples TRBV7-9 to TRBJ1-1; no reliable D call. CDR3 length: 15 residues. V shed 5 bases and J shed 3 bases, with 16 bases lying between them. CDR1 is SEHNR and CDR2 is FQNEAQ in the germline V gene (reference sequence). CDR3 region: CASSPNLRSYTEAFF. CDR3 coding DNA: TGTGCCAGCAGCCCCAACCTACGCAGCTACACTGAAGCTTTCTTT.

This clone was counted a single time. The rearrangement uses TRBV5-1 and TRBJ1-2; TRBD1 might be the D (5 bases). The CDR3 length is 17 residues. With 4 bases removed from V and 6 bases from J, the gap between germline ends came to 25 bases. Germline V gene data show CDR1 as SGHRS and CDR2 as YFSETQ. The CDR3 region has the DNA TGCGCCAGCAGCCAATCCGGGGACCCGGATGGTTGGGATGGCTACACCTTC. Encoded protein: CASSQSGDPDGWDGYTF. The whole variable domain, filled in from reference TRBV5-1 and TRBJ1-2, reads KAGVTQTPRYLIKTRGQQVTLSCSPISGHRSVSWYQQTPGQGLQFLFEYFSETQRNKGNFPGRFSGRQFSNSRSEMNVSTLELGDSALYLCASSQSGDPDGWDGYTFGSGTRLTVV.

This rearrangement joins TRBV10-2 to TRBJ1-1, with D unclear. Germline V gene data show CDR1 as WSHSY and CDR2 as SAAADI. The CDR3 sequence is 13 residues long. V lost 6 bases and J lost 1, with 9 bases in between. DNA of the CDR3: TGCGCCAGCAGCAGGAATTGGAACACTGAAGCTTTCTTT. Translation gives CASSRNWNTEAFF.

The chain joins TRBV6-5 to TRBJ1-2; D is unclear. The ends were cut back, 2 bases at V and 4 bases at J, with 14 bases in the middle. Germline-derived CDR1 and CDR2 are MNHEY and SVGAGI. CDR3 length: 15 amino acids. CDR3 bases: TGTGCCAGCAGTTACGAGGCCCCTATGCGCTATGGCTACACCTTC. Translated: CASSYEAPMRYGYTF.

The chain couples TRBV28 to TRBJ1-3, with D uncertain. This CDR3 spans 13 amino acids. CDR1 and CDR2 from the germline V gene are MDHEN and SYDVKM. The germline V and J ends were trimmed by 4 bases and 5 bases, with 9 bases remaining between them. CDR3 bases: TGTGCCAGCAGTTCGTCTCCGCGAAACACCATATATTTT. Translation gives CASSSSPRNTIYF. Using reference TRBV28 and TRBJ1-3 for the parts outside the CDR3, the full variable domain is DVKVTQSSRYLVKRTGEKVFLECVQDMDHENMFWYRQDPGLGLRLIYFSYDVKMKEKGDIPEGYSVSREKKERFSLILESASTNQTSMYLCASSSSPRNTIYFGEGSWLTVV.

The CDR3 bases are TGTGCCAGCAGCCAGCAGGCAGCAGAAAAACTGTTTTTT. It specifies CASSQQAAEKLFF. This chain uses TRBV4-2 with TRBJ1-4, with no clear D. The germline V gene encodes CDR1 LGHNA and CDR2 YNFKEQ. Trimming shortened V by 3 bases and J by 8 bases, and 10 bases separated the two germline ends. This CDR3 has 13 residues.

The CDR3 coding sequence is TGTGCCACCAGCAGAGATCCCCGCAGGGATCAGCCCCAGCATTTT. Its translation: CATSRDPRRDQPQHF. J is TRBJ1-5 and V is TRBV15, with a tentative D call TRBD1 (5 bases). CDR1 is LNHNV, CDR2 YYDKDF, per germline (reference sequence). Trimming removed 0 bases at V and 5 bases at J, with 11 bases between. This CDR3 comprises 15 residues.

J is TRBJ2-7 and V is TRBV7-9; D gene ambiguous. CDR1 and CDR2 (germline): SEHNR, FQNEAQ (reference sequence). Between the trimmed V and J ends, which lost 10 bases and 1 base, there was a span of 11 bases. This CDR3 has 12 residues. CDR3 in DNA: TGTGCCACGACCACCGAATCCTACGAGCAGTACTTC. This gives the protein CATTTESYEQYF.

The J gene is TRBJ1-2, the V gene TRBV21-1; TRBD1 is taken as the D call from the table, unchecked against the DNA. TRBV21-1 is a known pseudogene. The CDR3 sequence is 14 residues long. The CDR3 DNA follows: TGTGCCAGCATCTACCCGGACAACCCCTATGGCTACACCTTC. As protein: CASIYPDNPYGYTF.

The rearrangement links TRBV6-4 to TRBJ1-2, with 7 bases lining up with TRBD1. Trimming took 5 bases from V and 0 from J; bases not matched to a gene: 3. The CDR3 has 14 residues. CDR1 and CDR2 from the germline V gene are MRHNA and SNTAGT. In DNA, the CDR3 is TGTGCCAGCAGTCCGGACAGGACTAACTATGGCTACACCTTC. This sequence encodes CASSPDRTNYGYTF.

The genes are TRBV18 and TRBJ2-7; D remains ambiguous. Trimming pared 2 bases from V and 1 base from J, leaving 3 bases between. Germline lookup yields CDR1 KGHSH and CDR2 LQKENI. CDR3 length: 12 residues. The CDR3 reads CASSPGSYEQYF. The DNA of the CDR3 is TGTGCCAGCTCACCAGGGTCCTACGAGCAGTACTTC.

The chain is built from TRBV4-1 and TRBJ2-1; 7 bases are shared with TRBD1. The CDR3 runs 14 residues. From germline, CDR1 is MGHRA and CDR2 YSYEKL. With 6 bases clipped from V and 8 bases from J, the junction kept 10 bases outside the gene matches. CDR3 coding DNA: TGCGCCAGCAGAAGGACAGGTTCCCGTGATGAGCAGTTCTTC. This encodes CASRRTGSRDEQFF.